The 10 T cell receptor beta chains listed next were all sequenced from one sample in a study of cytomegalovirus exposure and HLA in healthy donors. Primers included in the PCR were 60 Vbeta and 13 Jbeta primers. Clones were read by immunoSEQ multiplex PCR, and TCRdb kept only the in-frame ones, dropping some. The sample has fewer than 85,000 clones, and its top ten clones hold about 4.6%. The sequencing input was PBMCs. The receptor source for this set is a man aged 25-45 years in good health and CMV-seronegative.

V is TRBV19 and J is TRBJ2-3, with no clear D. The length of the CDR3 is 13 residues. V lost 6 bases, J lost 0 bases, and 7 bases lay in between. Germline V CDR1 and CDR2: LNHDA, SQIVND (reference sequence). In nucleotides, the CDR3 is TGTGCCAGTAGAACAGTTAGCACAGATACGCAGTATTTT. It codes for CASRTVSTDTQYF.

This chain links TRBV19 with TRBJ1-1; D perhaps matches TRBD1 (5 bases). The CDR3 is 14 residues long. Germline V CDR1 and CDR2: LNHDA, SQIVND (reference sequence). The ends were cut back, 2 bases at V and 2 bases at J, with 9 bases in the middle. The CDR3 loop reads CASSITGGNTEAFF. In DNA, the CDR3 is TGTGCCAGTAGTATAACCGGGGGAAACACTGAAGCTTTCTTT.

CDR3 DNA: TGTGCCAGCAGCGCGGGGGGGGAAGAGACCCAGTACTTC. Translating gives CASSAGGEETQYF. The chain uses TRBV5-5 and TRBJ2-5; 9 bases match TRBD2. Germline CDR1 reads SGHKS; CDR2 reads YYEKEE (reference sequence). The V gene end was trimmed by 4 bases and the J gene end by 3 bases; junction bases not matched to a gene: 1. The CDR3 has 13 amino acids. Full variable domain (rest looked up from reference TRBV5-5 and TRBJ2-5): DAGVTQSPTHLIKTRGQQVTLRCSPISGHKSVSWYQQVLGQGPQFIFQYYEKEERGRGNFPDRFSARQFPNYSSELNVNALLLGDSALYLCASSAGGEETQYFGPGTRLLVL.

This chain links TRBV2 with TRBJ1-5, with D possibly matching TRBD1 (5 bases). The CDR3 contains 16 residues. CDR1 is SNHLY and CDR2 is FYNNEI in the germline V gene. Deletions cut 6 bases from V and 0 bases from J, with 15 bases between. The CDR3 DNA follows: TGTGCCAGCAGGGGGGGACGGAGATATAGCAATCAGCCCCAGCATTTT. This translates into CASRGGRRYSNQPQHF.

The chain carries TRBV4-2 and TRBJ2-5, with D possibly matching TRBD1 (8 bases). Germline lookup yields CDR1 LGHNA and CDR2 YNFKEQ. The V and J ends lost 1 base and 4 bases respectively, with 13 bases between them. This CDR3 is 15 amino acids long. In nucleotides, the CDR3 is TGTGCCAGCAGCCAAGGTACAGGGGGGGGAGAGACCCAGTACTTC. It translates to CASSQGTGGGETQYF.

The genes are TRBV19 and TRBJ2-7; 12 bases are shared with TRBD2. Germline V gene sequence: CDR1 LNHDA, CDR2 SQIVND (reference sequence). This CDR3 region has 17 residues. V shed 3 bases, J shed 5 bases, and the junction held 11 bases outside the gene matches. The CDR3: CASSMGLAGGSRHEQYF. The CDR3 DNA sequence: TGTGCCAGTAGTATGGGTCTAGCGGGAGGGTCTCGGCACGAGCAGTACTTC.

The chain carries TRBV7-2 and TRBJ2-6; TRBD1 matches at 7 bases. CDR1 is SGHTA and CDR2 is FQGNSA in the germline V gene. J was trimmed by 2 bases and V by 4 bases; bases with no gene match: 2. The CDR3 loop spans 15 amino acids. CDR3 sequence (DNA): TGTGCCAGCAGCTCCACAGGGGCTGGGGCCAACGTCCTGACTTTC. Its translation: CASSSTGAGANVLTF.

The chain carries TRBV11-3 and TRBJ1-4, with D possibly being TRBD1 (5 bases). The germline CDR1 and CDR2 sequences are SGHNT and YENEEA. With 7 bases removed from V and 8 bases from J, the gap between germline ends came to 11 bases. The CDR3 runs 12 residues. DNA of the CDR3: TGTGCCAGCAAGGACATAGAAGAAAAACTGTTTTTT. Translating gives CASKDIEEKLFF.

The CDR3 sequence: CASSLAGDNEQFF. In DNA form, the CDR3 reads TGCGCCAGCAGTCTAGCGGGAGACAATGAGCAGTTCTTC. The V call is TRBV5-1, the J call TRBJ2-1; 10 bases map to TRBD2. The J segment lost 5 bases and the V segment lost 5 bases, leaving 1 base of the junction unmatched. The CDR3 loop spans 13 amino acids. CDR1 and CDR2 from the germline V gene are SGHRS and YFSETQ. Full variable domain (outside the CDR3, taken from reference TRBV5-1 and TRBJ2-1): KAGVTQTPRYLIKTRGQQVTLSCSPISGHRSVSWYQQTPGQGLQFLFEYFSETQRNKGNFPGRFSGRQFSNSRSEMNVSTLELGDSALYLCASSLAGDNEQFFGPGTRLTVL.

The chain joins TRBV7-9 to TRBJ1-1; 7 nucleotides line up with TRBD1. The CDR3 extends over 14 amino acids. Germline assignment: CDR1 SEHNR and CDR2 FQNEAQ (reference sequence). Trimming cost V 7 bases and J 0 bases; bases outside gene matches: 5. The CDR3 sequence is CASKPGQLNTEAFF. The DNA of the CDR3 is TGTGCCAGCAAACCGGGACAGTTGAACACTGAAGCTTTCTTT. Variable domain in full (rest from reference TRBV7-9 and TRBJ1-1): DTGVSQNPRHKITKRGQNVTFRCDPISEHNRLYWYRQTLGQGPEFLTYFQNEAQLEKSRLLSDRFSAERPKGSFSTLEIQRTEQGDSAMYLCASKPGQLNTEAFFGQGTRLTVV.